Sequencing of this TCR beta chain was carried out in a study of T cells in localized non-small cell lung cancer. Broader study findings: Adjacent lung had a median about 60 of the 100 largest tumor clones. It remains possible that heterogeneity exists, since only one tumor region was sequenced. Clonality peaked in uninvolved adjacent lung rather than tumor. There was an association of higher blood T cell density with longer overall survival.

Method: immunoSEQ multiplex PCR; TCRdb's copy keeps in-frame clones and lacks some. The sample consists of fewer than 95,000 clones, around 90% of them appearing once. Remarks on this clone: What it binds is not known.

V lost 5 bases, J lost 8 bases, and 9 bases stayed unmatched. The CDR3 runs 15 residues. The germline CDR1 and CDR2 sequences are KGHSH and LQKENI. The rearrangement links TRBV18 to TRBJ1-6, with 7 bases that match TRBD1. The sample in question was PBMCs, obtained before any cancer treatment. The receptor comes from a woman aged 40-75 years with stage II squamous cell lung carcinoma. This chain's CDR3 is CASSTDRDEHSPLHF. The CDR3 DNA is TGTGCCAGCTCAACCGACAGGGATGAGCATTCACCCCTCCACTTT.